This entry concerns a single T cell receptor (beta chain). These data are taken from a study of blood T cell repertoires in COVID-19. Study-wide background: Donors in the United States, Italy and Spain gave samples during acute or convalescent COVID-19. Sources were T cells, B-cell-depleted T cells, or PBMCs; the material itself was cDNA or gDNA.

Trimming shortened V by 2 bases and J by 8 bases, and 10 bases separated the two germline ends. The germline V gene encodes CDR1 SEHNR and CDR2 FQNEAQ (reference sequence). There are 13 residues in the CDR3. The authors' processing: The authors estimated nucleated cell counts from reference gene primer amplification. The table came from immunoSEQ multiplex PCR; TCRdb's copy has only in-frame clones and leaves some out. V and J calls and clone size are those listed in that table; D and trimming were worked out from the DNA. The sample shows 250,000 to 300,000 clones, roughly 87% of them seen only once.

This TCR came from a woman aged 50 to 60 who had recovered from COVID-19. This chain connects TRBV7-9 to TRBJ2-4; a possible D gene is TRBD2 (6 bases). The sequenced sample consisted of peripheral blood. The DNA for the CDR3 is TGTGCCAGCAGCTTAACCGGGGGAGACATTCAGTACTTC. It encodes CASSLTGGDIQYF.